This T cell receptor beta chain derives from a study of blood T cell repertoires in COVID-19. Across the study: PBMCs, B-cell-depleted T cells, or T cells were the source of the cDNA or gDNA that made up the material.

V was cut by 2 bases and J by 7 bases, with 12 bases left in between. This CDR3 contains 14 residues. Germline V gene data show CDR1 as MNHEY and CDR2 as SMNVEV (reference sequence). Produced via immunoSEQ multiplex PCR; TCRdb's table is partial and in-frame only. The sample shows under 150,000 clones, 88% of them seen only once. What was sequenced was peripheral blood. The V gene is TRBV27, the J gene TRBJ1-5; D remains ambiguous. The sequence derives from a human donor in a cohort sampled during active COVID-19. The CDR3 spells CASSLMYHGQPQHF. Written as DNA, the CDR3 is TGTGCCAGCAGTTTAATGTACCACGGGCAGCCCCAGCATTTT.